This TCR beta chain was recovered during a study of neoadjuvant nivolumab and ipilimumab in lung cancer. Libraries were prepared by immunoSEQ multiplex PCR; TCRdb keeps only in-frame clonotypes and omits some of them. This table holds some 31,000 clones, roughly 90% found once. The CDR3 consists of 16 residues. J gave up 3 bases and V 7 bases, and 12 bases lay outside the gene matches. Germline CDR1 reads MNHNY; CDR2 reads SVGAGI (reference sequence). The specimen comprised peripheral blood, sampled after neoadjuvant nivolumab, alone or with ipilimumab, at or shortly before surgery. The sequence came from an adult with non-small cell lung cancer. The chain has TRBV6-6 and TRBJ1-3; the match to TRBD1 covers 7 bases. CDR3 nucleotides: TGTGCCAGCACCCGAACAGGGGATCCGGGTGGAAACACCATATATTTT. This gives the protein CASTRTGDPGGNTIYF.